Each of the 26 T cell receptor beta chains below was sequenced from the same sample in a study of CD8+ T cells in alopecia areata. This sample's treatment: oral pan-JAK inhibitor, 5-10 mg twice daily. RNA extraction and reverse transcription yielded cDNA as sequencing template. The repertoire was sequenced with immunoSEQ multiplex PCR; TCRdb's copy has only in-frame clones and lacks some. The repertoire includes approximately 210,000 clones, roughly 66% of them detected once, and around 1.3% sits in the top ten. The sample was CD4+ T cells sorted from blood, taken at week 44, from a patient treated with tofacitinib. The receptors were sampled from a human donor with alopecia areata.

The chain employs TRBV5-6 and TRBJ2-7; D possibly matches TRBD1 or TRBD2 (5 bases each). The CDR3 consists of 13 residues. V dropped 4 bases and J dropped 2 bases, with 10 bases sitting between them. Germline V gene sequence: CDR1 SGHDT, CDR2 YYEEEE. CDR3 bases: TGTGCCAGCAGCGCCGGGACCACCTACGAGCAGTACTTC. Protein sequence: CASSAGTTYEQYF.

The V and J genes are TRBV29-1 and TRBJ2-5; D is perhaps TRBD1 (5 bases). In germline, CDR1 is SQVTM, CDR2 ANQGSEA. The CDR3 covers 13 residues. Deletions cut 4 bases from V and 4 bases from J, with 13 bases between. CDR3 DNA sequence: TGCAGCGTTGGGCAGGGTGGGGTAGAGACCCAGTACTTC. Amino acids: CSVGQGGVETQYF.

V usage is TRBV15 and J usage is TRBJ2-3; D remains unclear. The V and J ends lost 4 bases and 1 base respectively, with 21 bases between them. Germline V CDR1 and CDR2: LNHNV, YYDKDF (reference sequence). The CDR3 length is 18 residues. CDR3 amino acids: CATSTSLPGSGGTDTQYF. The CDR3 DNA reads as TGTGCCACCAGCACTTCACTACCGGGCTCTGGAGGCACAGATACGCAGTATTTT. Variable domain in full (rest from reference TRBV15 and TRBJ2-3): DAMVIQNPRYQVTQFGKPVTLSCSQTLNHNVMYWYQQKSSQAPKLLFHYYDKDFNNEADTPDNFQSRRPNTSFCFLDIRSPGLGDTAMYLCATSTSLPGSGGTDTQYFGPGTRLTVL.

V gene TRBV29-1 combines with J gene TRBJ2-2; D gene uncertain. The germline V gene has CDR1 SQVTM and CDR2 ANQGSEA. The CDR3 runs to 13 residues. Trimming pared 5 bases from V and 0 bases from J, leaving 7 bases between. DNA for the CDR3: TGCAGCGTTCGGAGAACGAACACCGGGGAGCTGTTTTTT. Translating gives CSVRRTNTGELFF.

This chain links TRBV29-1 with TRBJ2-1; unclear D gene. CDR1 SQVTM and CDR2 ANQGSEA come from the germline V gene. The CDR3 runs 15 residues. The V end was cut by 8 bases, the J end by 3 bases, with 20 bases between. This CDR3 reads CSFQIGEHLYNEQFF. CDR3 DNA: TGCAGCTTCCAAATAGGAGAACACCTCTACAATGAGCAGTTCTTC.

This clone appeared a few times. The chain joins TRBV29-1 to TRBJ1-2, with TRBD1 matching 7 bases. V lost 4 bases and J lost 6; bases outside the gene matches: 2. Germline CDR1 and CDR2: SQVTM and ANQGSEA. CDR3 length: 11 amino acids. CDR3 nucleotides: TGCAGCGTTGTGACAGGGAATGGCTACACCTTC. Translating gives CSVVTGNGYTF. Variable domain in full (rest from reference TRBV29-1 and TRBJ1-2): SAVISQKPSRDICQRGTSLTIQCQVDSQVTMMFWYRQQPGQSLTLIATANQGSEATYESGFVIDKFPISRPNLTFSTLTVSNMSPEDSSIYLCSVVTGNGYTFGSGTRLTVV.

This clone occurred a few times. This sample also contains other DNA sequences that code for the same CDR3. This chain joins TRBV29-1 and TRBJ2-1, with a possible D match to TRBD2 (7 bases). Trimming cost V 6 bases and J 0 bases, with 15 bases left between them. The CDR3 is 15 residues long. Germline V gene sequence: CDR1 SQVTM, CDR2 ANQGSEA. CDR3 sequence: CSVSGGPSSYNEQFF. In DNA, the CDR3 is TGCAGCGTGTCCGGGGGGCCGAGCTCCTACAATGAGCAGTTCTTC.

This clone was seen a few times. The chain uses TRBV6-6 and TRBJ1-2; D is unresolved. There are 14 residues in the CDR3. The ends were cut back, 7 bases at V and 3 bases at J, with 15 bases in the middle. CDR1 MNHNY and CDR2 SVGAGI come from the germline V gene (reference sequence). This CDR3 is CASKVRGRDYGYTF. The CDR3 region has the DNA TGTGCCAGCAAAGTGCGGGGTAGGGACTATGGCTACACCTTC.

This clone was recorded many times. The chain recombines TRBV10-2 with TRBJ2-1, with a weak D call TRBD2 (7 bases). CDR3 length equals 11 residues. V shed 8 bases and J shed 8 bases, with 10 bases lying between them. Germline V gene lookup returns CDR1 WSHSY and CDR2 SAAADI. CDR3 residues: CASSGGDEQFF. The DNA for the CDR3 is TGCGCCAGCTCGGGGGGCGATGAGCAGTTCTTC.

This sequence joins TRBV6-5 and TRBJ2-5; a possible D gene is TRBD1 (6 bases). Germline V gene lookup returns CDR1 MNHEY and CDR2 SVGAGI. Trimming cost V 6 bases and J 2 bases, with 16 bases left between them. This CDR3 is built from 15 residues. The CDR3 protein is CASRSPGAEQETQYF. In DNA form, the CDR3 reads TGTGCCAGCAGGTCCCCAGGGGCGGAACAAGAGACCCAGTACTTC.

The J gene is TRBJ1-5, the V gene TRBV9; D not certain. This CDR3 is built from 13 residues. Trimming removed 0 bases from V and 4 bases from J, with 5 bases in between. Germline-derived CDR1 and CDR2 are SGDLS and YYNGEE. CDR3 in DNA: TGTGCCAGCAGCGTAGGGACGAATCAGCCCCAGCATTTT. Amino acid sequence: CASSVGTNQPQHF.

The chain joins TRBV12-5 to TRBJ2-1, with D uncertain. The CDR3 runs 11 residues. Germline assignment: CDR1 LGHNT and CDR2 FRNRAP. Trimming pared 7 bases from V and 9 bases from J, leaving 10 bases between. CDR3 loop: CASDVGIEQFF. In DNA form, the CDR3 reads TGTGCTAGTGACGTTGGTATTGAGCAGTTCTTC.

The rearrangement links TRBV5-1 to TRBJ2-7, with D perhaps matching TRBD1 (6 bases). The V gene lost 4 bases and the J gene lost 0 bases, with 11 bases spanning the gap. The CDR3 extends over 14 amino acids. CDR1 SGHRS and CDR2 YFSETQ come from the germline V gene. CDR3 DNA: TGCGCCAGCAGCCCCGGACAGAGCTCCTACGAGCAGTACTTC. It yields the protein CASSPGQSSYEQYF.

On this clone: Other DNA sequences from this sample encode an identical CDR3 as well. The chain is built from TRBV7-6 and TRBJ2-5; D possibly corresponds to TRBD1 (6 bases). Trimming took off 1 base at V and 4 bases at J, with 10 bases between the two ends. CDR1 and CDR2 from the germline V gene are SGHVS and FNYEAQ. CDR3 length: 14 residues. The CDR3 sequence is CASSLGGRGETQYF. CDR3 in DNA: TGTGCCAGCAGCTTAGGAGGCAGGGGAGAGACCCAGTACTTC. Looking up the rest from reference TRBV7-6 and TRBJ2-5 gives the full variable domain: GAGVSQSPRYKVTKRGQDVALRCDPISGHVSLYWYRQALGQGPEFLTYFNYEAQQDKSGLPNDRFSAERPEGSISTLTIQRTEQRDSAMYRCASSLGGRGETQYFGPGTRLLVL.

This sequence joins TRBV30 and TRBJ2-2; D ambiguous. This CDR3 has 16 residues. Trimming left V 0 bases short and J 6 bases short, with 17 bases between. Germline loops: CDR1 GTSNPN, CDR2 SVGIG (reference sequence). The CDR3: CAWSVTGKSGSGELFF. The CDR3 coding sequence is TGTGCCTGGAGTGTAACTGGGAAGTCCGGGTCCGGGGAGCTGTTTTTT.

V is TRBV5-6 and J is TRBJ2-1, with 14 bases aligning to TRBD2. The CDR3 runs 15 residues. Germline lookup yields CDR1 SGHDT and CDR2 YYEEEE. The J segment lost 8 bases and the V segment lost 7 bases, leaving 8 bases of the junction unmatched. The CDR3 sequence: CASRATSGGADEQFF. DNA for the CDR3: TGTGCCAGCCGAGCGACTAGCGGGGGGGCTGATGAGCAGTTCTTC.

The CDR3 sequence: CASSPDVGQGASGANVLTF. DNA of the CDR3: TGTGCCAGCAGCCCAGACGTTGGACAGGGGGCCTCTGGGGCCAACGTCCTGACTTTC. This chain links TRBV7-9 with TRBJ2-6, with 11 bases aligning to TRBD1. V trimming: 5 bases; J trimming: 0 bases; junction bases outside the gene matches: 9. CDR1 and CDR2 from the germline V gene are SEHNR and FQNEAQ (reference sequence). This CDR3 region has 19 residues.

The chain is built from TRBV29-1 and TRBJ1-2; TRBD1 matches 7 bases. Germline V gives CDR1 SQVTM, CDR2 ANQGSEA. The CDR3 consists of 11 residues. With 7 bases clipped from V and 6 bases from J, the junction kept 5 bases outside the gene matches. CDR3 sequence (DNA): TGCAGCGGCGGGACAGAGGATGGCTACACCTTC. Residues: CSGGTEDGYTF. Full variable domain (rest looked up from reference TRBV29-1 and TRBJ1-2): SAVISQKPSRDICQRGTSLTIQCQVDSQVTMMFWYRQQPGQSLTLIATANQGSEATYESGFVIDKFPISRPNLTFSTLTVSNMSPEDSSIYLCSGGTEDGYTFGSGTRLTVV.

This clone is a singleton in its sample. The CDR3 DNA reads TGTGCCACCAGCAGAGACCCGGTGGATCAGCCCCAGCATTTT. Translation: CATSRDPVDQPQHF. The chain couples TRBV15 to TRBJ1-5; D remains unclear. The CDR3 loop spans 14 amino acids. Trimming left V 0 bases short and J 5 bases short, with 8 bases between. The germline CDR1 and CDR2 sequences are LNHNV and YYDKDF (reference sequence). The full variable domain, its missing parts supplied by reference TRBV15 and TRBJ1-5, is DAMVIQNPRYQVTQFGKPVTLSCSQTLNHNVMYWYQQKSSQAPKLLFHYYDKDFNNEADTPDNFQSRRPNTSFCFLDIRSPGLGDTAMYLCATSRDPVDQPQHFGDGTRLSIL.

For this clone: This sample also contains other DNA sequences that code for the same CDR3. The chain recombines TRBV29-1 with TRBJ1-1; D remains ambiguous. The CDR3 sequence is 10 residues long. Trimming cost V 7 bases and J 2 bases, with 5 bases left between them. Germline loops: CDR1 SQVTM, CDR2 ANQGSEA. The CDR3, as DNA: TGCAGCGGACAAAACACTGAAGCTTTCTTT. Its translation: CSGQNTEAFF.

This clone was counted only a few times. The J gene is TRBJ2-5, the V gene TRBV4-2, with D maybe TRBD1 (6 bases). Germline loops: CDR1 LGHNA, CDR2 YNFKEQ. The ends were cut back, 0 bases at V and 2 bases at J, with 10 bases in the middle. The CDR3 length is 15 residues. CDR3 coding DNA: TGTGCCAGCAGCCAAGACAGGGGCGGACAAGAGACCCAGTACTTC. Encoded protein: CASSQDRGGQETQYF.

The chain carries TRBV27 and TRBJ1-1; the match to TRBD1 covers 7 bases. The V segment lost 3 bases and the J segment 5 bases; nucleotides outside the gene matches: 6. CDR3 length: 14 residues. Per the germline V gene, CDR1 is MNHEY and CDR2 is SMNVEV (reference sequence). CDR3 DNA: TGTGCCAGCAGTTTTAACAGGGGAAGGACTGAAGCTTTCTTT. Protein product: CASSFNRGRTEAFF.

The sample holds one count of this clone. The V call is TRBV2, the J call TRBJ2-7, with D maybe TRBD1 (6 bases). Trimming stripped 4 bases from V and 1 base from J, with 11 bases between. Per the germline V gene, CDR1 is SNHLY and CDR2 is FYNNEI. This CDR3 region has 14 residues. The DNA of the CDR3 is TGTGCCAGCAGTGGAGGGGGACGTTCCTACGAGCAGTACTTC. It encodes CASSGGGRSYEQYF. Using reference TRBV2 and TRBJ2-7 for the parts outside the CDR3, the full variable domain is EPEVTQTPSHQVTQMGQEVILRCVPISNHLYFYWYRQILGQKVEFLVSFYNNEISEKSEIFDDQFSVERPDGSNFTLKIRSTKLEDSAMYFCASSGGGRSYEQYFGPGTRLTVT.

V is TRBV30 and J is TRBJ1-5; D may be TRBD1 (6 bases). The CDR3 contains 13 residues. Per the germline V gene, CDR1 is GTSNPN and CDR2 is SVGIG (reference sequence). V was pared by 3 bases and J by 8 bases, with 14 bases between. In DNA form, the CDR3 reads TGTGCCTGGAGCCTACAGGGTAGCAAGCCCCAGCATTTT. Amino acid sequence: CAWSLQGSKPQHF.

The genes are TRBV7-6 and TRBJ2-7; D not certain. Looked up from germline, CDR1 is SGHVS and CDR2 is FNYEAQ. The CDR3 is 15 amino acids. Trimming stripped 2 bases from V and 3 bases from J, with 14 bases between. CDR3 in amino acids: CASSLSAGLLYEQYF. DNA of the CDR3: TGTGCCAGCAGCTTAAGTGCTGGGCTTCTCTACGAGCAGTACTTC.

The chain couples TRBV2 to TRBJ1-5; TRBD1 might be the D (6 bases). With 1 base removed from V and 4 bases from J, the gap between germline ends came to 14 bases. This CDR3 is built from 16 residues. Looked up from germline, CDR1 is SNHLY and CDR2 is FYNNEI. The CDR3 spells CASSEDRVRRNQPQHF. CDR3 coding DNA: TGTGCCAGCAGTGAAGACAGGGTAAGACGAAATCAGCCCCAGCATTTT.